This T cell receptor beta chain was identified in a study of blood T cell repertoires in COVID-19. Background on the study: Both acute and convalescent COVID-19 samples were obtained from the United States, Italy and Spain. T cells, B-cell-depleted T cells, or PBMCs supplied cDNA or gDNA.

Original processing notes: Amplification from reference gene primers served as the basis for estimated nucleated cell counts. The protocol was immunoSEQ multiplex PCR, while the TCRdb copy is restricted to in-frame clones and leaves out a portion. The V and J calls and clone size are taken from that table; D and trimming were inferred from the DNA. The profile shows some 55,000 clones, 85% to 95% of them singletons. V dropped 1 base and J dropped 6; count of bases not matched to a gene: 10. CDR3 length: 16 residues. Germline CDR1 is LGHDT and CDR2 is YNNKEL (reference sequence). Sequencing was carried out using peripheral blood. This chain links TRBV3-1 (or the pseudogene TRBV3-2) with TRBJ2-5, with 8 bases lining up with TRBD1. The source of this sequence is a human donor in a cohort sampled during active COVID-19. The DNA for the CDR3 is TGTGCCAGCAGCCAAGCTGGAGGGACAGGAGGAAAGACCCAGTACTTC. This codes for CASSQAGGTGGKTQYF.